These T cell receptor beta chains were read from a single sample in a study of PD-1 blockade in classical Hodgkin lymphoma. Measured with immunoSEQ multiplex PCR; TCRdb has only the in-frame clones, and not every one. This table holds some 90,000 clones, more than 80% found once. The source material was peripheral blood mononuclear cells (PBMCs), sampled before the fourth cycle of nivolumab. These receptors were taken from a human donor with classical Hodgkin lymphoma. Both conserved end residues are part of each CDR3. Each record gives: V gene, D gene, J gene, clone size, CDR3 DNA, CDR3 protein. D genes are given only for firm matches. Size values are once, few and many counts, or a class for expanded clones, and some rows have none.

>TRBV19|NA|TRBJ1-1|NA
TGTGCCAGTAGTATGGGTAGGGTGAACACTGAAGCTTTCTTT
CASSMGRVNTEAFF
>TRBV6-6|TRBD1|TRBJ1-1|NA
TGTGCCAGCAGTTACTTAGGGGGCACGGCTTTCTTT
CASSYLGGTAFF
>TRBV27|NA|TRBJ2-3|NA
TGTGCCAGCAGTCAATGGGGCACAGATACGCAGTATTTT
CASSQWGTDTQYF
>TRBV7-2|TRBD2|TRBJ2-7|once
TGTGCCAGCAGCTACGCGGCTAGCGGATATTACGAGCAGTACTTC
CASSYAASGYYEQYF
>TRBV5-4|TRBD2|TRBJ2-2|NA
TGTGCCAGCAGCTTGGAACTAGCGGGGGCCGGGGAGCTGTTTTTT
CASSLELAGAGELFF
>TRBV6-5|NA|TRBJ2-3|once
TGTGCCAGCCGCCCTTCCGGGGTGGATACGCAGTATTTT
CASRPSGVDTQYF
>TRBV7-8|NA|TRBJ1-1|NA
TGTGCCAGCACCTCCGGCAGGGAAGGGAACACTGAAGCTTTCTTT
CASTSGREGNTEAFF
>TRBV5-1|NA|TRBJ2-1|NA
TGCGCCAGCAGCTTTTCTAGCGTAGCCTCCTACAATGAGCAGTTCTTC
CASSFSSVASYNEQFF
>TRBV5-4|TRBD2|TRBJ2-2|NA
TGTGCCAGCAGCTTAGGGACTAGCGGGAGGGCCGGGGCCGGGGAGCTGTTTTTT
CASSLGTSGRAGAGELFF
>TRBV7-8|TRBD2|TRBJ2-5|NA
TGTGCCAGCAGCTTAAGGTTGGGTAGCGGGAGCCTAGACCGAAGAGGTCCCCAGTACTTC
CASSLRLGSGSLDRRGPQYF
>TRBV29-1|NA|TRBJ2-7|NA
TGCAGCGTCCTGACACCACCCTACGAGCAGTACTTC
CSVLTPPYEQYF
>TRBV7-9|NA|TRBJ2-1|NA
TGTGCCAGCAGCGTGGTCTCCTACAATGAGCAGTTCTTC
CASSVVSYNEQFF
>TRBV19|NA|TRBJ2-1|once
TGTGCCAGTAGTATAGGGGGTGGGGGCAATGAGCAGTTCTTC
CASSIGGGGNEQFF
>TRBV6-1|NA|TRBJ1-2|few
TGTGCCAGCAGTGAGACCGACTATGGCTACACCTTC
CASSETDYGYTF
>TRBV10-3|NA|TRBJ2-2|NA
TGTGCCATCAGTGAGCAGACTGAAACCGGGGAGCTGTTTTTT
CAISEQTETGELFF
>TRBV5-4|TRBD2|TRBJ2-7|NA
TGTGCCAGCAGCCCCGGGACTAGCGGGAGGGCCCGGGGTGAGCAGTACTTC
CASSPGTSGRARGEQYF
>TRBV10-3|TRBD2|TRBJ2-2|NA
TGTGCCATCAGGGGGGGGACTAGAAACACCGGGGAGCTGTTTTTT
CAIRGGTRNTGELFF
>TRBV6-5|TRBD2|TRBJ2-7|NA
TGTGCCAGCAGTTACCTAGCGGGAGTCATCAACGAGCAGTACTTC
CASSYLAGVINEQYF
>TRBV7-2|TRBD1|TRBJ1-2|NA
TGTGCCAGCAGCCTCCGGGACAGGGCCTCTGGCTACACCTTC
CASSLRDRASGYTF
>TRBV7-8|TRBD1|TRBJ1-4|NA
TGTGCCAGCAGCCAGCCGGGACAGGGAGGCGAAAAACTGTTTTTT
CASSQPGQGGEKLFF
>TRBV18|NA|TRBJ1-1|NA
TGTGCCAGCTCACCGTACGAGGCTTTGAACACTGAAGCTTTCTTT
CASSPYEALNTEAFF
>TRBV25-1|TRBD1|TRBJ1-2|once
TGTGCCAGCAGTGGTACTCCGGGACAGGGCGACTATGGCTACACCTTC
CASSGTPGQGDYGYTF
>TRBV11-2|NA|TRBJ1-1|NA
TGTGCCAGCAGCCCCGGTCAGGTGAAGAACACTGAAGCTTTCTTT
CASSPGQVKNTEAFF
>TRBV9|NA|TRBJ1-5|few
TGTGCCAGCAGCACAGGGCCTGGCCAGCCCCAGCATTTT
CASSTGPGQPQHF
>TRBV5-1|TRBD2|TRBJ2-1|once
TGCGCCAGCAGCAGCGGCGGGAGGGCCGTGTACGAGCAGTTCTTC
CASSSGGRAVYEQFF
>TRBV28|NA|TRBJ1-1|NA
TGTGCCAGCAGTTTAAAATGGGGCACTGAAGCTTTCTTT
CASSLKWGTEAFF